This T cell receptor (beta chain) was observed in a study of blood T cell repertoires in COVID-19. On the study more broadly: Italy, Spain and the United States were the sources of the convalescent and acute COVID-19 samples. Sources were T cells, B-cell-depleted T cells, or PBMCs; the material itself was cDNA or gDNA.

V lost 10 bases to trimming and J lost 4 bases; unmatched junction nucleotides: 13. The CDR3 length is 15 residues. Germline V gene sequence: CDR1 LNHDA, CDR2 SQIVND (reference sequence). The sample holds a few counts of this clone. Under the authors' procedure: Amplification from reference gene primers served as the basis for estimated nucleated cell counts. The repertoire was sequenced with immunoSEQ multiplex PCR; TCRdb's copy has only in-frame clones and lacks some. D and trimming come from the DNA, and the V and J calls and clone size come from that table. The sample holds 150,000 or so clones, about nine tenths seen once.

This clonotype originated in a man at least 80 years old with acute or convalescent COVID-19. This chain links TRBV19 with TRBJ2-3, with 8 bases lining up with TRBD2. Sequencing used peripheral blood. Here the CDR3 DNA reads TGTGCCACCGAAGACGGGACTAGTGCGGCAGATACGCAGTATTTT. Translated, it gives CATEDGTSAADTQYF.